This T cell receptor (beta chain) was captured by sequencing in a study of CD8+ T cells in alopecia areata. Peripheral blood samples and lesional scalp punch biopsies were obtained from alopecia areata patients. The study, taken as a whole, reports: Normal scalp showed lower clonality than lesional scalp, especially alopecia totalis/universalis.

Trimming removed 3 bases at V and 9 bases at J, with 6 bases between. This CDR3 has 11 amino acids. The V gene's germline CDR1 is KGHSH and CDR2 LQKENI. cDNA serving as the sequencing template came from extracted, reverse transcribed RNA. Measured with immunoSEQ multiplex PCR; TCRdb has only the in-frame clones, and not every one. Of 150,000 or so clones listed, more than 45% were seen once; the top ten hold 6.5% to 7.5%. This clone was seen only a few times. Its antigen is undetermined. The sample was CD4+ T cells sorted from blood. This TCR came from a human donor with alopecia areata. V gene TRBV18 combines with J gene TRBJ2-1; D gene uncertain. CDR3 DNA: TGTGCCAGCTCACCGGTTGGTGAGCAGTTCTTC. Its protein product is CASSPVGEQFF.